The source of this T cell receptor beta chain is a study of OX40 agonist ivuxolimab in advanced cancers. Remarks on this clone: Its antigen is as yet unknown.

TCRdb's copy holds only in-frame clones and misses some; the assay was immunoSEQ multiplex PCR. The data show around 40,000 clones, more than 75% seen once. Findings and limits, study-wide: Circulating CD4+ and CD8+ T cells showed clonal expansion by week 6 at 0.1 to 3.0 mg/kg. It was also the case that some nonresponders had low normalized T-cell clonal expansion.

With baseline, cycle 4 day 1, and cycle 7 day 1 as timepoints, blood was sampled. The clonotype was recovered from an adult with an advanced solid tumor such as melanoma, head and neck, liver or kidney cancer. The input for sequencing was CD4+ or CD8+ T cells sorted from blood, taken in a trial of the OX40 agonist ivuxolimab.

For the CDR3, the DNA is TGTGCCAGCAGTTACAGGGACGGAGCAGCTTTCTTT. This encodes CASSYRDGAAFF. This rearrangement joins TRBV6-5 to TRBJ1-1; D may be TRBD1 (5 bases). Germline-derived CDR1 and CDR2 are MNHEY and SVGAGI. V was clipped by 2 bases and J by 10 bases, with 11 bases between them. This CDR3 is 12 amino acids long.